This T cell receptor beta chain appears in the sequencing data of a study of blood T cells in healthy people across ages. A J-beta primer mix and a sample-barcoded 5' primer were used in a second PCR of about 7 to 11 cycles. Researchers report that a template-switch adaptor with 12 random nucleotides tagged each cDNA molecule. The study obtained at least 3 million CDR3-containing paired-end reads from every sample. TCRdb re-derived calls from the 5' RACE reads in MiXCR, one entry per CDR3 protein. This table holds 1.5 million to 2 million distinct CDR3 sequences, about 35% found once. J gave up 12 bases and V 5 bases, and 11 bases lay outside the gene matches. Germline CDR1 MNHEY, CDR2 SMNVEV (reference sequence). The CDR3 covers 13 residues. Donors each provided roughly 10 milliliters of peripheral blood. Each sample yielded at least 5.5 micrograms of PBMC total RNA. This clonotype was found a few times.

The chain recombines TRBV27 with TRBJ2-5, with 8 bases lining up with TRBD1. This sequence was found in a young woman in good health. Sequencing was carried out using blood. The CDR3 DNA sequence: TGTGCCAGCAGTCTCCGAGCGGACAGGGTGAAGTACTTC. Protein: CASSLRADRVKYF.